This T cell receptor beta chain was identified in a study of early T cells in non-severe SARS-CoV-2 infection. This clonotype was counted ten times or more. TCRdb re-derived calls from the 5' RACE reads in MiXCR, one entry per CDR3 protein. The sample holds about 83,000 distinct CDR3 sequences, around 13% seen once. The CDR3 totals 14 residues. V was pared by 2 bases and J by 5 bases, with 9 bases between. The TCR was taken from an adult who was a healthcare worker with PCR-confirmed SARS-CoV-2 infection or an uninfected control (not recorded which). V is TRBV23-1 and J is TRBJ2-2; TRBD1 might be the D (6 bases). TRBV23-1 is an ORF, and what it does is uncertain. Sequenced material: whole blood. The DNA for the CDR3 is TGCGCCAGCAGTCAACCCACAGGGACCGGGGAGCTGTTTTTT. This encodes CASSQPTGTGELFF.